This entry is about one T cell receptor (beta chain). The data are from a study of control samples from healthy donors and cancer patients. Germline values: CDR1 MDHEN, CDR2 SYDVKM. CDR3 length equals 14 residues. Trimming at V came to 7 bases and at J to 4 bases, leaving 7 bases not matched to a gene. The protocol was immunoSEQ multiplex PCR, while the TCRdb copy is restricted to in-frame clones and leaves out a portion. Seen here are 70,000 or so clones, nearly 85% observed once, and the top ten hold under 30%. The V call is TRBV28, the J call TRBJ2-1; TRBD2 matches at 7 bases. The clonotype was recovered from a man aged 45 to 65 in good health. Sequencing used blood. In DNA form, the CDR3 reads TGTGCCAGCATAACCCGGGGGGAATACAATGAGCAGTTCTTC. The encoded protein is CASITRGEYNEQFF.